The entry that follows covers one T cell receptor (beta chain) sequence. CDR3 size: 15 residues. The trim removed 4 bases at V and 5 bases at J, leaving 10 bases unmatched. Germline lookup yields CDR1 MGHRA and CDR2 YSYEKL. This specimen belongs to a study of cytomegalovirus exposure and HLA in healthy donors. Use of 60 Vbeta and 13 Jbeta primers characterized the PCR. Clones were sequenced by immunoSEQ multiplex PCR, and TCRdb holds only the in-frame ones, with some missing. The sample records around 230,000 clones, around four fifths being singletons. What was sequenced was PBMCs. This sequence joins TRBV4-1 and TRBJ2-7; 8 nucleotides align to TRBD1. This TCR derives from a boy aged 5-17 years in good health and CMV-seronegative. The CDR3 sequence is CASSRNSGQGHEQYF. The CDR3 nucleotides are TGCGCCAGCAGCCGTAATTCAGGACAGGGCCACGAGCAGTACTTC.